A selection of T cell receptor beta chains follows, all from one sample in a study of human T cells and chemical hapten exposure. MiXCR, applied by TCRdb to the RACE reads, yields one record per CDR3 protein. The table includes tens of thousands of distinct CDR3 sequences, about 9.3% detected once. The sample consisted of whole blood, taken in connection with sensitization to the hapten diphenylcyclopropenone (DPC). The receptors originated from a middle-aged woman with alopecia areata. Some clones in this sample may be carry-over from other donors' samples. CDR3s include the opening cysteine and the closing phenylalanine or tryptophan. A D gene is named only where the DNA matches it firmly. Expanded clones get a size class; other rows say once, few or many, or leave the size out.

clone size	V gene	D gene	J gene	CDR3 protein	CDR3 DNA
many	TRBV4-2	-	TRBJ2-1	CASSPRANSYNEQFF	TGTGCCAGCAGCCCCAGGGCAAACTCCTACAATGAGCAGTTCTTC
-	TRBV5-5	TRBD1	TRBJ2-2	CASSVGTDTGELFF	TGTGCCAGCAGCGTCGGGACAGATACCGGGGAGCTGTTTTTT
-	TRBV6-2/TRBV6-3	-	TRBJ2-3	CASSYTGPDTQYF	TGTGCCAGCAGTTACACAGGACCAGATACGCAGTATTTT
few	TRBV18	TRBD1	TRBJ1-1	CASSPGTGTVGVTNTEAFF	TGTGCCAGCTCCCCCGGGACAGGGACGGTAGGTGTCACGAACACTGAAGCTTTCTTT
many	TRBV29-1	-	TRBJ2-1	CSVDFGSF	TGCAGCGTTGACTTTGGCAGCTTC
few	TRBV7-2	-	TRBJ2-3	CASSLDIPDTQYF	TGTGCCAGCAGCTTAGACATCCCAGATACGCAGTATTTT
many	TRBV12-3/TRBV12-4	-	TRBJ2-1	CASSLDFNEQFF	TGTGCCAGCAGTTTGGACTTCAATGAGCAGTTCTTC
many	TRBV9	-	TRBJ1-6	CASNPDEGWPLHF	TGTGCCAGCAACCCAGATGAGGGATGGCCCCTCCACTTT
many	TRBV5-5	-	TRBJ1-1	CASSLMAGMGTEAFF	TGTGCCAGCAGCTTGATGGCAGGTATGGGCACTGAAGCTTTCTTT
-	TRBV28	-	TRBJ1-2	CASSSYGSYGYTF	TGTGCCAGCAGTTCATATGGGTCCTATGGCTACACCTTC
few	TRBV9	-	TRBJ1-1	CASSVGGSSNTEAFF	TGTGCCAGCAGCGTAGGCGGCAGTTCGAACACTGAAGCTTTCTTT
few	TRBV19	TRBD1	TRBJ1-5	CASMPAGQGSIRGNQPQHF	TGTGCCAGTATGCCCGCGGGACAGGGTTCTATTAGGGGCAATCAGCCCCAGCATTTT
-	TRBV6-6	TRBD1	TRBJ1-3	CATRDSPRNTIYF	TGTGCCACCCGGGACAGCCCTAGAAACACCATATATTTT
-	TRBV10-3	TRBD1	TRBJ1-1	CAITRDSVPAAEAFF	TGTGCCATCACCCGGGACAGCGTTCCCGCCGCTGAAGCTTTCTTT
few	TRBV11-3	-	TRBJ2-2	CASSPGGSRGGELFF	TGTGCCAGCAGCCCAGGAGGCAGTAGAGGCGGGGAGCTGTTTTTT
many	TRBV5-1	TRBD1	TRBJ2-4	CASSFGQVSLAKNIQYF	TGCGCCAGCAGCTTTGGACAGGTATCTCTAGCCAAAAACATTCAGTACTTC
many	TRBV2	TRBD2	TRBJ2-1	CASSLAGGPYNEQFF	TGTGCCAGCAGTTTAGCGGGGGGACCTTACAATGAGCAGTTCTTC
many	TRBV2	-	TRBJ1-6	CASKTRSGVDNSPLHF	TGTGCCAGCAAAACACGCTCGGGGGTTGATAATTCACCCCTCCACTTT
-	TRBV5-1	-	TRBJ2-7	CASSYRASSYEQYF	TGCGCCAGCAGCTACAGGGCTAGCTCCTACGAGCAGTACTTC
many	TRBV6-5	TRBD1	TRBJ2-3	CASRRTGSNTQYF	TGTGCCAGCAGACGGACAGGGAGTAATACGCAGTATTTT
few	TRBV4-1	TRBD1	TRBJ1-3	CASSHISPSQGAVDTIYF	TGCGCCAGCAGCCACATCTCACCTTCACAGGGGGCGGTTGACACCATATATTTT
many	TRBV5-4	TRBD2	TRBJ2-1	CASSSNLLAGSYNEQFF	TGTGCCAGCAGCTCAAACTTACTAGCGGGGAGCTACAATGAGCAGTTCTTC
-	TRBV7-9	TRBD1	TRBJ2-3	CASSLGQTDTTDTQYF	TGTGCCAGCAGCCTGGGACAGACAGATACCACAGATACGCAGTATTTT
few	TRBV5-5	TRBD1	TRBJ1-5	CASSPGTGSLGNQPQHF	TGTGCCAGCAGCCCCGGGACAGGGTCTCTGGGCAATCAGCCCCAGCATTTT
-	TRBV12-3/TRBV12-4	-	TRBJ2-5	CASKGLGETQYF	TGTGCCAGCAAAGGCTTAGGAGAGACCCAGTACTTC
few	TRBV6-5	-	TRBJ2-1	CASSYWDSREQFF	TGTGCCAGCAGTTACTGGGACTCCCGAGAGCAGTTCTTC
many	TRBV6-2/TRBV6-3	TRBD2	TRBJ2-1	CASTPGGPGDEQFF	TGTGCCAGCACCCCGGGAGGGCCAGGGGATGAGCAGTTCTTC
many	TRBV19	-	TRBJ2-2	CASSPPGSGELFF	TGTGCCAGTAGTCCACCAGGGTCCGGGGAGCTGTTTTTT
few	TRBV7-3	-	TRBJ2-3	CASSPKGDTQYF	TGTGCCAGCAGCCCGAAGGGAGATACGCAGTATTTT
many	TRBV3-1	-	TRBJ1-1	CASSPQVGDANTEAFF	TGTGCCAGCAGCCCCCAGGTAGGGGATGCGAACACTGAAGCTTTCTTT
-	TRBV6-6	TRBD2	TRBJ2-1	CASSSEPAGGKGDEQFF	TGTGCCAGCAGTTCAGAGCCAGCGGGGGGAAAGGGCGATGAGCAGTTCTTC
many	TRBV7-3	-	TRBJ2-2	CASSLGASNTGELFF	TGTGCCAGCAGCTTAGGGGCATCGAACACCGGGGAGCTGTTTTTT
many	TRBV7-3	TRBD2	TRBJ2-3	CASSLSAGGPTDTQYF	TGTGCCAGCAGCTTATCGGCGGGGGGGCCGACAGATACGCAGTATTTT
-	TRBV7-8	TRBD1	TRBJ2-5	CASSPRTGASETQYF	TGTGCCAGCAGCCCGCGGACAGGGGCGAGCGAGACCCAGTACTTC
-	TRBV10-2	-	TRBJ2-1	CATWGVGDLNEQFF	TGCGCCACATGGGGAGTCGGGGACCTCAATGAGCAGTTCTTC
medium-sized	TRBV20-1	-	TRBJ2-1	CSARYPGPLGEQFF	TGCAGTGCTAGATATCCGGGTCCCCTAGGGGAGCAGTTCTTC
-	TRBV6-4	-	TRBJ2-3	CASSDRGTDTQYF	TGTGCCAGCAGTGACCGGGGTACAGATACGCAGTATTTT
many	TRBV2	TRBD2	TRBJ2-3	CASSERRGDDPTHSTDTQYF	TGTGCCAGCAGTGAGCGGCGGGGGGACGACCCAACCCATAGCACAGATACGCAGTATTTT
few	TRBV4-1	TRBD1	TRBJ2-1	CASSWYGQATYNEQFF	TGCGCCAGCAGCTGGTATGGACAGGCGACCTACAATGAGCAGTTCTTC
many	TRBV7-9	TRBD1	TRBJ1-4	CASSPGTGSEKLFF	TGTGCCAGCAGCCCCGGGACAGGGAGTGAAAAACTGTTTTTT
-	TRBV5-6	TRBD2	TRBJ2-2	CASSSLGKRGNTGELFF	TGTGCCAGCAGCTCCCTTGGCAAGCGGGGAAACACCGGGGAGCTGTTTTTT
many	TRBV12-3/TRBV12-4	TRBD1	TRBJ1-1	CASSATGTGVGAFF	TGTGCCAGCAGTGCAACCGGGACAGGGGTGGGAGCTTTCTTT
many	TRBV12-5	-	TRBJ1-5	CASGLSTNQPQHF	TGTGCTAGTGGTTTGTCCACCAATCAGCCCCAGCATTTT
-	TRBV7-2	-	TRBJ1-3	CASSLGVSGNTIYF	TGTGCCAGCAGCTTAGGGGTGTCTGGAAACACCATATATTTT
-	TRBV6-6	TRBD2	TRBJ2-5	CASSYSVGLAGLQETQYF	TGTGCCAGCAGTTACTCCGTTGGACTAGCGGGGTTACAAGAGACCCAGTACTTC